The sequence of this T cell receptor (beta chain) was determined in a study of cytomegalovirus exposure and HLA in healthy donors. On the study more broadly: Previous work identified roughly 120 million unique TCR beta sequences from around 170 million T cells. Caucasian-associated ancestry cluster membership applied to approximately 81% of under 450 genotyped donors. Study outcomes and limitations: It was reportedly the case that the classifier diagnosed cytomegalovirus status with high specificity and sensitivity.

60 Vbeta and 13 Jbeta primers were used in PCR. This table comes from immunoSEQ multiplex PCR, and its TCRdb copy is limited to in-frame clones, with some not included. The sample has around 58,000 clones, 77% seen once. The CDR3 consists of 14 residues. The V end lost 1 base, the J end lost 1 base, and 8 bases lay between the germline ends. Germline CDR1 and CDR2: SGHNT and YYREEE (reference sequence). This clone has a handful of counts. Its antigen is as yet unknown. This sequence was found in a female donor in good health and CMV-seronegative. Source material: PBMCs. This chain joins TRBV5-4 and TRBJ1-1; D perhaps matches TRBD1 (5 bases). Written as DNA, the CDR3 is TGTGCCAGCAGCTTGACAGGATCGAACACTGAAGCTTTCTTT. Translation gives CASSLTGSNTEAFF.